The source of this T cell receptor beta chain is a study of T cell responses to AZD1222 COVID-19 vaccine. This clone was found once. V was trimmed by 2 bases and J by 1 base, leaving 9 bases between them. The CDR3 contains 16 residues. The germline gives CDR1 LGHDT, CDR2 YNNKEL (reference sequence). Generated by immunoSEQ multiplex PCR, the TCRdb table keeps only in-frame clones and is missing some. The table records tens of thousands of clones, roughly 87% of them present only once. Source: peripheral blood, taken on day 0 of AZD1222 vaccination. This TCR derives from an adult in good health. The rearrangement links TRBV3-1 (or the pseudogene TRBV3-2) to TRBJ1-6; no definite D call. The CDR3 is CASSQMSGSYNSPLHF. CDR3 in DNA: TGTGCCAGCAGCCAAATGAGCGGATCCTATAATTCACCCCTCCACTTT.